Listed below are T cell receptor beta chains from one sample, sequenced in a study of blood T cells in healthy people across ages. TCRdb reprocessed the 5' RACE reads with MiXCR, giving one entry per CDR3 protein. The table includes 850,000 to 1,000,000 distinct CDR3 sequences, around 49% detected once. Input material: blood. The receptor source for this set is a young man in good health. CDR3s include the opening cysteine and the closing phenylalanine or tryptophan.

V	CDR3
TRBV5-1	CASIPTENTGELFF
TRBV10-3	CAISGTGNQPQHF
TRBV6-1	CASSGDSPTDTQYF
TRBV7-2	CASSLEGRALLYEQYF
TRBV20-1	CSARGGGAYNEQFF
TRBV2	CASSRSRGSNEKLFF
TRBV29-1	CSSDSGRDDLETQYF
TRBV6-5	CASSSTGQRWEKLFF
TRBV9	CASSFRLAGGQDTQYF
TRBV7-6	CASSLVGTSGTQYF
TRBV15	CATSRDRGLAGSGANVLTF
TRBV9	CASSLRGQSDTQYF
TRBV7-9	CASSLAEASGELFF
TRBV6-2/TRBV6-3	CASSYSGYSTDTQYF
TRBV5-6	CASTLTISSYNEQFF
TRBV11-2	CASSFHSGSATGELFF
TRBV29-1	CSGEAKPDTQYF
TRBV5-1	CASSLLDGNTEAFF
TRBV5-1	CASSLLPGTGETQYF
TRBV5-1	CATTSGLGYTF
TRBV3-1	CASSQEPPPNTGELFF
TRBV5-1	CASSSASKTEAFF
TRBV7-8	CASSLTPGVNTDTQYF
TRBV6-2/TRBV6-3	CASTQGGWNQPQHF
TRBV29-1	CSVGGAGHIQYF
TRBV29-1	CSVEGPNTGELFF
TRBV4-1	CASSQDTGVSNYGYTF
TRBV4-2	CASSQDRLGPLNTEAFF
TRBV18	CASSPPSSGATQYF
TRBV12-3/TRBV12-4	CASSFRVGQPQHF
TRBV28	CAILPVAGALSYNEQFF
TRBV4-2	CASSQEVGYNEQFF
TRBV2	CASRDGTSFRETQYF
TRBV7-2	CASSPLGPNQPQHF
TRBV4-3	CASSQDLTGDDQGTQYF
TRBV4-3	CASSQDRSTNYGYTF
TRBV12-3/TRBV12-4	CASSFIGAPSKETQYF
TRBV6-2/TRBV6-3	CASSYAGTAYGYTF
TRBV30	CALGGGYTF
TRBV4-3	CASRGSSEQFF
TRBV7-9	CASSSLGFNEKLFF
TRBV5-1	CASTTDGGSTYGYTF
TRBV5-6	CASSLAPGGGTEAFF
TRBV12-3/TRBV12-4	CASSFPSSGGEQFF
TRBV29-1	CSALGANEKLFF
TRBV25-1	CASSVGHDGDTQYF
TRBV30	CAATYSSYEQYF
TRBV4-1	CASSQEGIMGQGVYEQYF
TRBV28	CASIGGIVNQPQHF
TRBV6-1	CASVWGQGNYEQYF
TRBV25-1	CASSKRTPTEAFF